The clone carrying this T cell receptor beta chain was seen a few times. Profiling relied on immunoSEQ multiplex PCR, and the TCRdb table lists in-frame clones only, not all of them. The data contain roughly 150,000 clones, around four fifths of them singletons. The sample comes from a study of blood T cell repertoires in COVID-19. At the level of the study: COVID-19 samples from acute and convalescent phases originated in the United States, Italy and Spain. T cells, B-cell-depleted T cells, or PBMCs supplied cDNA or gDNA.

Sequenced input: peripheral blood. The sequence was collected from a human donor in a cohort sampled during active COVID-19.

The CDR3 here is CASRDQGAGNQPQHF. CDR3 nucleotides: TGTGCCAGCAGAGACCAGGGGGCCGGCAATCAGCCCCAGCATTTT. The chain combines TRBV6-5 with TRBJ1-5; 8 nucleotides match TRBD1. Germline CDR1 is MNHEY and CDR2 is SVGAGI. The CDR3 spans 15 residues. Trimming cost V 6 bases and J 2 bases; bases outside gene matches: 6.